This entry concerns a single T cell receptor beta chain. In the authors' workflow: Nucleated cell number was recorded as an estimate derived from reference gene primer amplification. Here immunoSEQ multiplex PCR was the method, and the copy in TCRdb shows in-frame clones only, minus some. D and trimming were read from the DNA, whereas the V and J calls and clone size are those reported in that table. The table lists some 320,000 clones, about 87% of them singletons. This record comes from a study of blood T cell repertoires in COVID-19. Two negative PCRs, clearance, or symptom resolution had been documented for recovered Cohort 3 donors. The receptor was derived from a young woman who had recovered from COVID-19. The sequenced sample was PBMCs or T cells enriched from blood (not recorded which).

The CDR3 DNA reads as TGTGCCAGCAGCTTGGCAGGGATTATTGAAGCTTTCTTT. Protein product: CASSLAGIIEAFF. This chain uses TRBV11-2 with TRBJ1-1, with a tentative D call TRBD1 (5 bases). Per the germline V gene, CDR1 is SGHAT and CDR2 is FQNNGV. The CDR3 loop spans 13 amino acids. V was pared by 3 bases and J by 7 bases, with 12 bases between. The whole variable domain, remainder taken from reference TRBV11-2 and TRBJ1-1, is EAGVAQSPRYKIIEKRQSVAFWCNPISGHATLYWYQQILGQGPKLLIQFQNNGVVDDSQLPKDRFSAERLKGVDSTLKIQPAKLEDSAVYLCASSLAGIIEAFFGQGTRLTVV.